This T cell receptor beta chain was recovered during a study of blood T cell repertoires in COVID-19. Whole-study context: PBMCs, B-cell-depleted T cells, or T cells provided the cDNA or gDNA that made up the material.

Repertoires were generated with immunoSEQ multiplex PCR, while TCRdb's copy carries only in-frame clones and drops some. The repertoire holds some 520,000 clones, roughly 87% seen once, with around 0.95% in the top ten. The junction had 1 base not matched to a gene; V was cut back by 3 bases and J by 2 bases. Germline V gene lookup returns CDR1 SEHNR and CDR2 FQNEAQ (reference sequence). The CDR3 extends over 13 amino acids. This receptor was identified in a man between 18 and 29 years old with COVID-19, enrolled during active disease. V gene TRBV7-9 combines with J gene TRBJ2-7, with 7 bases lining up with TRBD2. The sequencing sample was made of peripheral blood. CDR3 bases: TGTGCCAGCAGCTTCCTAGCGGCCTACGAGCAGTACTTC. Protein: CASSFLAAYEQYF. The whole variable domain, filled in from reference TRBV7-9 and TRBJ2-7, reads DTGVSQNPRHKITKRGQNVTFRCDPISEHNRLYWYRQTLGQGPEFLTYFQNEAQLEKSRLLSDRFSAERPKGSFSTLEIQRTEQGDSAMYLCASSFLAAYEQYFGPGTRLTVT.